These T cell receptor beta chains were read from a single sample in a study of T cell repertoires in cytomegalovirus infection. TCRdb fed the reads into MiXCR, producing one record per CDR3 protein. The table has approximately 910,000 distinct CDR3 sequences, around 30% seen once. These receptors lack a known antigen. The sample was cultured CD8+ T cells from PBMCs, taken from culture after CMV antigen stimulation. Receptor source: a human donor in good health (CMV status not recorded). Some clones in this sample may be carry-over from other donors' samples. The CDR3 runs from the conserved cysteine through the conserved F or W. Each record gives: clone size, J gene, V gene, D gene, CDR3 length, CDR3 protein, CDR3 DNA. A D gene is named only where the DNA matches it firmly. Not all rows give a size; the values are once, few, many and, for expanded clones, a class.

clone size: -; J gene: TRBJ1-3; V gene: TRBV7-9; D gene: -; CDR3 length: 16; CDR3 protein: CASSLALWNPGNTIYF; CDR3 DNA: TGTGCCAGCAGCTTAGCGCTTTGGAACCCTGGAAACACCATATATTTT
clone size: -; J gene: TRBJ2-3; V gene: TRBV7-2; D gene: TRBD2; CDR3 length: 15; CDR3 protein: CASIPWGGGADTQYF; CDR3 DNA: TGTGCCAGCATCCCTTGGGGCGGGGGGGCGGATACGCAGTATTTT
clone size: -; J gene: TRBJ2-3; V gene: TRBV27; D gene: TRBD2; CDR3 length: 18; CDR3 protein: CASSLSDPGTSPADTQYF; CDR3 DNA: TGTGCCAGCAGTTTATCCGACCCCGGGACTAGCCCGGCAGATACGCAGTATTTT
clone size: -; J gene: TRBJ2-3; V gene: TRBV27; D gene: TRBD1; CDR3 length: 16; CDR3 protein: CASSLGTGGAGDTQYF; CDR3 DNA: TGTGCCAGCAGTCTAGGGACAGGGGGCGCGGGAGATACGCAGTATTTT
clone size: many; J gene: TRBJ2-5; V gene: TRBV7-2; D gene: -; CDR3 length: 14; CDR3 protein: CASSLDGVPETQYF; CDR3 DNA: TGTGCCAGCAGCTTAGATGGGGTTCCGGAGACCCAGTACTTC
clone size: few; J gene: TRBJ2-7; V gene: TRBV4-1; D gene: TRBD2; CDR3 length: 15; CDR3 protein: CASSHASGGAYEQYF; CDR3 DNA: TGCGCCAGCAGCCACGCTAGCGGGGGGGCCTACGAGCAGTACTTC
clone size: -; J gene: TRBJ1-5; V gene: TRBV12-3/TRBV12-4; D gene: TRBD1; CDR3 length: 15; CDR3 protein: CASSPYGTGSPPQHF; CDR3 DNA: TGTGCCAGCAGTCCCTACGGGACAGGGAGTCCGCCCCAGCATTTT
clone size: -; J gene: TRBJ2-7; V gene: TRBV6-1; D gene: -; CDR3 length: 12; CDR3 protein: CASSEWLESQYF; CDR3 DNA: TGTGCCAGCAGTGAATGGTTAGAGTCACAGTACTTC
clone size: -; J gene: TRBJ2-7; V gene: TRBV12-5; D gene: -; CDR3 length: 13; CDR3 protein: CASTDSPTYEQYF; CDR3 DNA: TGTGCTAGTACGGACAGCCCCACCTACGAGCAGTACTTC
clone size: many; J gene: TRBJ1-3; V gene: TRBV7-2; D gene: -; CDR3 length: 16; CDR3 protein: CASSLDGVTSGNTIYF; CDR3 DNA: TGTGCCAGCAGCTTAGACGGGGTCACCTCTGGAAACACCATATATTTT
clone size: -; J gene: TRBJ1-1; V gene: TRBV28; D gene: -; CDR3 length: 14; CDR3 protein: CASSLVSNFVEAFF; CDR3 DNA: TGTGCCAGCAGTTTAGTATCCAACTTTGTTGAAGCTTTCTTT
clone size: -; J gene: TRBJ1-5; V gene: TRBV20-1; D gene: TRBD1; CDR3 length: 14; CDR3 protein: CSAKARQGVQPQHF; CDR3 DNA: TGCAGTGCTAAAGCCAGACAGGGAGTTCAGCCCCAGCATTTT
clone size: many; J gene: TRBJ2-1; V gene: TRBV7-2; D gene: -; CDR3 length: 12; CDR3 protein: CASSSRWDEQFF; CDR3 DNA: TGTGCCAGCAGCTCTCGGTGGGATGAGCAGTTCTTC
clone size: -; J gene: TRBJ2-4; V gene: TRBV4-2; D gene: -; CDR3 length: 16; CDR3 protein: CASSPLLGGVKNIQYF; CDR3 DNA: TGTGCCAGCAGCCCTCTGCTAGGCGGGGTTAAAAACATTCAGTACTTC
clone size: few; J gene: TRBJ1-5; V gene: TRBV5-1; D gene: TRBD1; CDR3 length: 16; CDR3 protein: CASSYPPDRVIQPQHF; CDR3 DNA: TGCGCCAGCAGCTACCCCCCGGACAGGGTAATCCAGCCCCAGCATTTT
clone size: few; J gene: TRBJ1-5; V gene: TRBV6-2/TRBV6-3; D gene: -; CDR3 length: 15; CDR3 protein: CASSPSPRGNQPQHF; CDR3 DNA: TGTGCCAGCAGCCCGTCCCCAAGAGGGAATCAGCCCCAGCATTTT
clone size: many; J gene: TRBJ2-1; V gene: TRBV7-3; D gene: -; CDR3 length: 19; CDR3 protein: CASSPGTDKRGRPYNEQFF; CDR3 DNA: TGTGCCAGCAGCCCTGGGACAGATAAGCGGGGGAGACCCTACAATGAGCAGTTCTTC
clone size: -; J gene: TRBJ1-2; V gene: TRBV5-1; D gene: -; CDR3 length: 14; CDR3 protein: CASSLLGPGDGYTF; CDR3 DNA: TGCGCCAGCAGCCTGCTGGGGCCCGGAGATGGCTACACCTTC
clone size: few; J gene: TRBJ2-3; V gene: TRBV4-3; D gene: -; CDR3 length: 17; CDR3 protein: CASSQGVGRGALDTQYF; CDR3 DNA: TGCGCCAGCAGCCAGGGGGTTGGAAGGGGGGCCTTAGATACGCAGTATTTT
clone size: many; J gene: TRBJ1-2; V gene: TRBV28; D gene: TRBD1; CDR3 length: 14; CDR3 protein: CASSGGPRGLGYTF; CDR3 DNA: TGTGCCAGCAGTGGAGGCCCCAGGGGGCTCGGCTACACCTTC
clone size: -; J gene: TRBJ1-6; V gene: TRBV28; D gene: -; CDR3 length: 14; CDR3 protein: CASSNSRQNSPLHF; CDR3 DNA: TGTGCCAGCAGCAATTCTAGACAGAATTCACCCCTCCACTTT
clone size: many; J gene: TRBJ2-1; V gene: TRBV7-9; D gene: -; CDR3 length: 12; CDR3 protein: CASSLRGNEQFF; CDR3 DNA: TGTGCCAGCAGTTTAAGAGGCAATGAGCAGTTCTTC
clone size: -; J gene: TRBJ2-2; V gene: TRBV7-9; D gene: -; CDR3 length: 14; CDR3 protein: CAGSPAKNTGELFF; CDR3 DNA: TGTGCTGGATCTCCGGCTAAGAACACCGGGGAGCTGTTTTTT
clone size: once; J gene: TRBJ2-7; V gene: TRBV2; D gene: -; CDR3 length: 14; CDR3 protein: CASSELGGYYEQYF; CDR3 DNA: TGTGCCAGCAGTGAACTAGGCGGGTACTACGAGCAGTACTTC
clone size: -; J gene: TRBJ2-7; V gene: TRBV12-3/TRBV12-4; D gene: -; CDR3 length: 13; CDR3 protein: CARSGTQYYEQYF; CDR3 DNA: TGTGCCAGAAGCGGGACACAATATTACGAGCAGTACTTC
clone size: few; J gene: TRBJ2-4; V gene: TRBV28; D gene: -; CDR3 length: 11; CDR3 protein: CASSAFHIQYF; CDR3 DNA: TGTGCCAGCAGTGCATTTCACATTCAGTACTTC
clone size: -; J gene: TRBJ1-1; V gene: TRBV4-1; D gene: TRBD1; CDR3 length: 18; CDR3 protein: CAGSQVASLQGLNTEAFF; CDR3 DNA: TGCGCCGGCAGCCAAGTAGCTAGTTTACAGGGGCTCAACACTGAAGCTTTCTTT
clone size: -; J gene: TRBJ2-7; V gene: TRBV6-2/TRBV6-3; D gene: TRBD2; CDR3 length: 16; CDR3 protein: CASSYSAGAISYEQYF; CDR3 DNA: TGTGCCAGCAGTTACTCAGCGGGGGCCATCTCCTACGAGCAGTACTTC
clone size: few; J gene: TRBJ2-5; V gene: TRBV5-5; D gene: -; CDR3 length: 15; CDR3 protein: CASSLEAGPAETQYF; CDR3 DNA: TGTGCCAGCAGCTTGGAAGCAGGGCCGGCAGAGACCCAGTACTTC
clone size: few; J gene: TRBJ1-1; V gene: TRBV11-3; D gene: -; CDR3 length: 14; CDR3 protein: CASSARGGSSEAFF; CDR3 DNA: TGTGCCAGCAGCGCACGGGGGGGGTCCTCTGAAGCTTTCTTT
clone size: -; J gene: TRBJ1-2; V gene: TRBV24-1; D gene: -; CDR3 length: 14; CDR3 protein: CATSDFDSFYGYTF; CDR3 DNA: TGTGCCACCAGTGATTTCGACAGTTTCTATGGCTACACCTTC
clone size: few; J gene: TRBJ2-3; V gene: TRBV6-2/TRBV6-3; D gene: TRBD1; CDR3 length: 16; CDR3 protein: CASQRGYEGATDTQYF; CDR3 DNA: TGTGCCAGCCAAAGGGGATACGAGGGGGCTACAGATACGCAGTATTTT
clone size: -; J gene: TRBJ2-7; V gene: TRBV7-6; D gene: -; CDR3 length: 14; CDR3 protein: CASSLDSQTYEQYF; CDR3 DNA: TGTGCCAGCAGCTTAGACAGCCAGACCTACGAGCAGTACTTC
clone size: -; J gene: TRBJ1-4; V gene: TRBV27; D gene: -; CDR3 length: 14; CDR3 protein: CASRTGTVNEKLFF; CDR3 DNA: TGTGCCAGCAGGACCGGGACGGTTAATGAAAAACTGTTTTTT
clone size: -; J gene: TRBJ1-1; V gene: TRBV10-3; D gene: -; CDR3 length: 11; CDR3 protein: CAIRYDTEAFF; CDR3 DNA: TGTGCCATCAGGTATGACACTGAAGCTTTCTTT
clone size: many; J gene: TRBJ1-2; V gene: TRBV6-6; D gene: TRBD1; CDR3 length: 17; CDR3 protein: CASSYSIRDRGTKGYTF; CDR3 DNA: TGTGCCAGCAGTTACTCCATCCGGGACAGGGGAACGAAGGGCTACACCTTC
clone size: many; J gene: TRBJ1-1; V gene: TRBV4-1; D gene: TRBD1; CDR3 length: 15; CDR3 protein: CASSQGQGMNTEAFF; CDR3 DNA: TGCGCCAGCAGCCAGGGACAGGGTATGAACACTGAAGCTTTCTTT
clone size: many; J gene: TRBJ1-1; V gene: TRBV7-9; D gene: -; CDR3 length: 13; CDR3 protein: CASSPRMNTEAFF; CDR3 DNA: TGTGCCAGCAGCCCCCGGATGAACACTGAAGCTTTCTTT
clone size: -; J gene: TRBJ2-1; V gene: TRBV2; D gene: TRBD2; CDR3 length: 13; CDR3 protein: CASSQLTSGQQFF; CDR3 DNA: TGTGCCAGCAGCCAATTAACTAGCGGCCAGCAGTTCTTC
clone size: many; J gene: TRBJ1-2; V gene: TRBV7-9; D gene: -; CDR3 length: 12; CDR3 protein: CASSLGSGGYTF; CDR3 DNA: TGTGCCAGCAGCTTGGGCTCTGGGGGCTACACCTTC
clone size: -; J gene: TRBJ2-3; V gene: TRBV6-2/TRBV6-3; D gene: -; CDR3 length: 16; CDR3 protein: CASSYSKRGSSDTQYF; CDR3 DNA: TGTGCCAGCAGTTACTCGAAGAGGGGATCATCAGATACGCAGTATTTT
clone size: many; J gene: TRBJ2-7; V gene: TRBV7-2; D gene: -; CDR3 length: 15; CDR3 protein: CASSPPDGQPYEQYF; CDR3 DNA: TGTGCCAGCAGCCCACCCGACGGACAGCCCTACGAGCAGTACTTC
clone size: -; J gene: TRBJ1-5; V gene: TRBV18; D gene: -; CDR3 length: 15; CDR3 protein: CASSPGVGDNQPQHF; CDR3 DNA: TGTGCCAGCTCACCGGGGGTAGGGGACAATCAGCCCCAGCATTTT
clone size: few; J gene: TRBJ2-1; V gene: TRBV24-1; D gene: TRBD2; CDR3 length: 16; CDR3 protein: CLGRDRRRSSYNEQFF; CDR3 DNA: TGTTTGGGGAGGGACCGACGCCGTAGCTCCTACAATGAGCAGTTCTTC
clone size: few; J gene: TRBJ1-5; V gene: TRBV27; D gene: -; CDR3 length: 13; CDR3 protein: CASSRAGDQPQHF; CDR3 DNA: TGTGCCAGCAGCCGGGCGGGGGATCAGCCCCAGCATTTT
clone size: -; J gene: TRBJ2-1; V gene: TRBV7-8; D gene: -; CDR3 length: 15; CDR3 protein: CASSFRGVLVNEQFF; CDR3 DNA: TGTGCCAGCAGCTTCCGTGGAGTGTTGGTCAATGAGCAGTTCTTC
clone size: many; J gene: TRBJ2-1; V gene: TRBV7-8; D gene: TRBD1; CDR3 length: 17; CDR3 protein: CASSHTQGGSSYNEQFF; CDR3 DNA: TGTGCCAGCAGCCATACACAGGGGGGCAGCTCCTACAATGAGCAGTTCTTC